Below, one T cell receptor beta chain is given with its context. The clone's antigen remains unknown. Base-call qualities are not available, and no considerably larger clone is one nucleotide away. Collaborating institutions collected whole blood in K2EDTA tubes following their own protocols. Collaborator samples were shipped for TCRbeta analysis as frozen whole blood, isolated PBMCs, or DNA extracted from either sample type. TCRbeta CDR3 regions were amplified from genomic DNA by means of the immunoSEQ Assay, a bias-controlled multiplex PCR. The study's own analysis went as follows. The number of nucleated cells in each sample was estimated from the amplification of reference gene primers within the assay. Sequence reads were collapsed and filtered to measure the absolute abundance of every unique TCRbeta CDR3 rearrangement. For each sample, productive Simpson clonality was calculated by taking the square root of Simpson's diversity index across productive rearrangements. The source is immuneACCESS, and TCRdb retained only in-frame sequences with V and J called. Part of the clones is not carried over; for the studies checked, unresolved V genes explain less than half of this, and the remainder is unexplained. That table gives V, J and clone size, and the DNA gave D and trimming. The sample has approximately 150,000 clones on record, around 90% of them singletons. Clones ranked in the top ten supply about 4.2% of the sample.

The record originates from a study of blood T cell repertoires in COVID-19 (dated by TCRdb to the early 2020s). In the study overall: Samples covering the acute and convalescent phases of COVID-19 were provided by collaborators in the United States, Italy and Spain. The material from the prospective study consisted of cDNA or gDNA derived from T cells, B-cell-depleted T cells, or PBMCs. Sample metadata almost always included a de-identified subject ID, COVID-19 status, age in years and sex. Where HLA class I and class II types were available, the types were taken from metadata supplied by the sample provider, not from assay-based typing. A freely available public database, intended as a resource for researchers studying the immune response to SARS-CoV-2, is where the repertoires were released. Deeply sampled blood TCRbeta repertoires from subjects exposed to, actively infected with, or recovered from COVID-19 were included in the dataset. The samples were drawn from the first 160 participants of the ongoing ImmuneRACE study and from some 1,300 subjects provided by 6 global collaborators.

The CDR3 sequence holds 12 residues, the cysteine and phenylalanine included. Kept here is only the CDR3 DNA, which spans 36 bases and is read in frame from base 1. The germline V gene encodes CDR1 SQVTM and CDR2 ANQGSEA. On the study overall, not on this receptor specifically: The amount of clinical and demographic metadata varied by source and participant and was provided uncurated.

The sequenced sample was peripheral blood. The chain was built from TRBV29-1 and TRBJ1-2; 6 matching bases give a weak D call of TRBD1. The TCR was taken from a woman between 55 and 75 years old with active or convalescent COVID-19. Here is the DNA: TGCAGAGCCGGACAGTCAGACTATGGCTACACCTTC. Translation gives CRAGQSDYGYTF.